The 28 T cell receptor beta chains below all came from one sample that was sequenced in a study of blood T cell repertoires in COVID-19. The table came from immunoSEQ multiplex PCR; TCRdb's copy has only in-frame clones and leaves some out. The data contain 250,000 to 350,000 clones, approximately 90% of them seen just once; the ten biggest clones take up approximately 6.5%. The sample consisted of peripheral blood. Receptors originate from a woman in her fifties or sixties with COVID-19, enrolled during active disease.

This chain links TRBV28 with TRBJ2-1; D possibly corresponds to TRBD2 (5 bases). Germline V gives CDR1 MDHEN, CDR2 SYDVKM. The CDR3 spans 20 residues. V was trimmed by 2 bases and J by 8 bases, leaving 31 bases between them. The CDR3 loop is CASSLDSTVRRLDEVDEQFF. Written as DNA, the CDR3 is TGTGCCAGCAGTTTAGATAGTACGGTCCGGAGGCTAGATGAGGTCGATGAGCAGTTCTTC.

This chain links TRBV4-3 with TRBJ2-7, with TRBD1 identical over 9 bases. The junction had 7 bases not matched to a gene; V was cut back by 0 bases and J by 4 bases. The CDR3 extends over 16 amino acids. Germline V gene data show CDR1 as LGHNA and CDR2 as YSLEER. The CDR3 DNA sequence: TGCGCCAGCAGCCAAGATAGGGGACAGGGAGCGTACGAGCAGTACTTC. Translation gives CASSQDRGQGAYEQYF.

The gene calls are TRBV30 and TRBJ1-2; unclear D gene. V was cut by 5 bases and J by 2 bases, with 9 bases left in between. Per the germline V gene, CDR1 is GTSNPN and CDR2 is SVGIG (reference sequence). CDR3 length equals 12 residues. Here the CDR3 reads CAWRTVNYGYTF. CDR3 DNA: TGTGCCTGGCGTACAGTGAACTATGGCTACACCTTC.

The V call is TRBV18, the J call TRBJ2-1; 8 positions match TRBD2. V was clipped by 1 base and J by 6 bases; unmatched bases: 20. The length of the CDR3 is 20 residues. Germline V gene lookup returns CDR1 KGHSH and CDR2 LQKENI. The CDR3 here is CASSPLDVFGPGGPLNEQFF. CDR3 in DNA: TGTGCCAGCTCACCACTCGACGTATTTGGTCCGGGAGGGCCGCTCAATGAGCAGTTCTTC.

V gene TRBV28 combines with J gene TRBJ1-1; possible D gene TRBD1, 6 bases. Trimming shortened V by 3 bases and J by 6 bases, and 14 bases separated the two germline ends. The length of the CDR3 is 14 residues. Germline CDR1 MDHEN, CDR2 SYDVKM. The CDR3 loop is CASSFRTDGAEAFF. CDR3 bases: TGTGCCAGCAGTTTCCGGACAGATGGGGCTGAAGCTTTCTTT.

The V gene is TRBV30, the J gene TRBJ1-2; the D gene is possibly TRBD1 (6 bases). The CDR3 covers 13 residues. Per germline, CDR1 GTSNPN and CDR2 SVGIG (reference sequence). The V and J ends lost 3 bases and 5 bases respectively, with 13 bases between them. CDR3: CAWSGTGQYGYTF. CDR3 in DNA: TGTGCCTGGAGCGGTACAGGGCAGTATGGCTACACCTTC. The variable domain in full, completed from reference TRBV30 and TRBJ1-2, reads SQTIHQWPATLVQPVGSPLSLECTVEGTSNPNLYWYRQAAGRGLQLLFYSVGIGQISSEVPQNLSASRPQDRQFILSSKKLLLSDSGFYLCAWSGTGQYGYTFGSGTRLTVV.

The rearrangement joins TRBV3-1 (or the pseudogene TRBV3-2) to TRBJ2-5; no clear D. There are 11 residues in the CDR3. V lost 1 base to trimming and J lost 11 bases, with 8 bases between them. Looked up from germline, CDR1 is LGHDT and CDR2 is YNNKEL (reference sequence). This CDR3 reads CASSQGSRQYF. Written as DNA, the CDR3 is TGTGCCAGCAGCCAAGGGTCTAGGCAGTACTTC.

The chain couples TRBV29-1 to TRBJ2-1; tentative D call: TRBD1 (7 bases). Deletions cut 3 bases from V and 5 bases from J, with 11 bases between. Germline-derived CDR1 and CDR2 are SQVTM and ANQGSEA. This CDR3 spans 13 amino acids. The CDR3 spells CSVEGGTDNEQFF. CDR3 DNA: TGCAGCGTTGAGGGCGGGACAGACAATGAGCAGTTCTTC.

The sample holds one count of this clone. The CDR3 bases are TGTGCCAGTAGTACCAGGCCTACAGGTGAGCAGTTCTTC. This encodes CASSTRPTGEQFF. The gene calls are TRBV19 and TRBJ2-1; possible D gene TRBD1, 5 bases. The CDR3 consists of 13 residues. Per the germline V gene, CDR1 is LNHDA and CDR2 is SQIVND (reference sequence). Between the trimmed V and J ends, which lost 4 bases and 9 bases, there was a span of 13 bases.

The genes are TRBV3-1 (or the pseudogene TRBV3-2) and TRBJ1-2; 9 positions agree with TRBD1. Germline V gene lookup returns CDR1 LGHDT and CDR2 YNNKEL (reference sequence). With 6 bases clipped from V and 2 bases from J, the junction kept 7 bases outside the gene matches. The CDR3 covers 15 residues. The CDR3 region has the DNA TGTGCCAGCAGGCCTACGGGACAGGGAAACTATGGCTACACCTTC. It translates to CASRPTGQGNYGYTF.

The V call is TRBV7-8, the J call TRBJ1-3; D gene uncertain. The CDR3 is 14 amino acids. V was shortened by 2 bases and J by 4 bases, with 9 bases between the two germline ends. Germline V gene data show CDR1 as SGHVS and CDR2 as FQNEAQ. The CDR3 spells CASSLSGSGNTIYF. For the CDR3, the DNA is TGTGCCAGCAGCTTATCAGGCTCAGGAAACACCATATATTTT.

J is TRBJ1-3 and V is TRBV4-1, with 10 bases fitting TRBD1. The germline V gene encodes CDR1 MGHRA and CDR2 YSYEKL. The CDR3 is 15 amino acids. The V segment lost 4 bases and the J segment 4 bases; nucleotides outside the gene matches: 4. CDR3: CASSRQGALGNTIYF. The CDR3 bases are TGCGCCAGCAGCCGACAGGGGGCGCTGGGAAACACCATATATTTT.

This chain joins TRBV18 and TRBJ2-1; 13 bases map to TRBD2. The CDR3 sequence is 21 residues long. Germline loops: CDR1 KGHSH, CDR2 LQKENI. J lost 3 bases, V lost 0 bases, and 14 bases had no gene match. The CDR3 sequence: CASSPPAPGLAGRYGYNEQFF. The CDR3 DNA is TGTGCCAGCTCACCACCAGCTCCGGGACTAGCGGGACGTTATGGCTACAATGAGCAGTTCTTC.

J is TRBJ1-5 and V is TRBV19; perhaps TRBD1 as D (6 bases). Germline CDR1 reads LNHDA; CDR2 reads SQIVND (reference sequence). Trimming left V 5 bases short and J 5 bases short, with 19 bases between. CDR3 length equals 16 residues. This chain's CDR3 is CASSPRGGLGDQPQHF. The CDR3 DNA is TGTGCCAGTAGTCCCCGAGGGGGACTAGGGGATCAGCCCCAGCATTTT.

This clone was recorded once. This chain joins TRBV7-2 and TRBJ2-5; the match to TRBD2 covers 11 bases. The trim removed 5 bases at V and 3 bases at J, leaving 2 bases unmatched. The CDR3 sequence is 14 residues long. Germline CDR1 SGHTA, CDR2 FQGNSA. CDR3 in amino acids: CASSVTSGKETQYF. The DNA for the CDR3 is TGTGCCAGCAGCGTGACTAGCGGGAAAGAGACCCAGTACTTC.

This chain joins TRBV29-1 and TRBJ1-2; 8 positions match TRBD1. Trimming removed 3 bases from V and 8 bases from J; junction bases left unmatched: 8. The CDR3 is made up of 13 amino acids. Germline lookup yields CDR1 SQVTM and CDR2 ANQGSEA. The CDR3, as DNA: TGCAGCGTTGACAGGGGGCGCGGTAGAGGCTACACCTTC. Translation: CSVDRGRGRGYTF.

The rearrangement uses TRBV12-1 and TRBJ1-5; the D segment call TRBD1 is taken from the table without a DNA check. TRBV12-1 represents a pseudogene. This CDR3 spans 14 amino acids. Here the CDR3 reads CASSSRQLDQPQHF. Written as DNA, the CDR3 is TGTGCCAGCAGCTCCCGACAGCTAGATCAGCCCCAGCATTTT.

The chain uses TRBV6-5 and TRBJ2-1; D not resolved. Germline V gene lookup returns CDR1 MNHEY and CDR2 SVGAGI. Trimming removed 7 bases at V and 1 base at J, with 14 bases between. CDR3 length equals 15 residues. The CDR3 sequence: CASTSGSASYNEQFF. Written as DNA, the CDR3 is TGTGCCAGCACCTCCGGGTCGGCTTCCTACAATGAGCAGTTCTTC.

The CDR3 DNA is TGCGCCAGCAGCTTGGGAGGGCTAAAAGAGACCCAGTACTTC. Translating it yields CASSLGGLKETQYF. The J gene is TRBJ2-5, the V gene TRBV5-1; possibly TRBD2 for D (5 bases). The germline V and J ends were trimmed by 0 bases and 3 bases, with 9 bases remaining between them. The CDR3 runs 14 residues. Germline CDR1 reads SGHRS; CDR2 reads YFSETQ.

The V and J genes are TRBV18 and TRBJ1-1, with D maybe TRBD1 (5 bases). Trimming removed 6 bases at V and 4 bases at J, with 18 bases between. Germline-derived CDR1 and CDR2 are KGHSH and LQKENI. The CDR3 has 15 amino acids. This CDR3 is CASSLVGGAATEAFF. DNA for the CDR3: TGTGCCAGCTCCCTGGTAGGAGGGGCGGCCACTGAAGCTTTCTTT.

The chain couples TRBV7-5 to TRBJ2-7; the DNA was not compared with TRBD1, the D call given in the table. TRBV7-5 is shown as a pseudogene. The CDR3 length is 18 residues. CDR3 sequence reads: CVRSIRDRGREESYEQYF. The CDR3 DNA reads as TGTGTCAGAAGCATACGGGACAGGGGGCGTGAAGAGTCTTACGAGCAGTACTTC.

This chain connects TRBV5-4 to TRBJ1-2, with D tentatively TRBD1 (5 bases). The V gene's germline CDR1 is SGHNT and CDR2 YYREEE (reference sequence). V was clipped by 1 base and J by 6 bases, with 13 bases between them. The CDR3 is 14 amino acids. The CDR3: CASSLTGGNHGYTF. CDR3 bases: TGTGCCAGCAGCTTGACAGGCGGAAACCATGGCTACACCTTC.

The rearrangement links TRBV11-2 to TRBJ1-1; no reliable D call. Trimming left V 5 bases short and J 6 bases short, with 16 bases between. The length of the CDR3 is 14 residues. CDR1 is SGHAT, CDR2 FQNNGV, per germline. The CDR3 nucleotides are TGTGCCAGCAGCCCGCCGGCGGAGCGCTCTGAAGCTTTCTTT. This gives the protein CASSPPAERSEAFF.

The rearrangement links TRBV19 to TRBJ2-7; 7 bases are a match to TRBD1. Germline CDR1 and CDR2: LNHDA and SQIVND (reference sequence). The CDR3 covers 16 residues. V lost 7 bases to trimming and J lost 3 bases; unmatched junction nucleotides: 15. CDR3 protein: CASKRGGQNLNYEQYF. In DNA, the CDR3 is TGTGCCAGTAAGCGAGGGGGACAGAACTTGAACTACGAGCAGTACTTC.

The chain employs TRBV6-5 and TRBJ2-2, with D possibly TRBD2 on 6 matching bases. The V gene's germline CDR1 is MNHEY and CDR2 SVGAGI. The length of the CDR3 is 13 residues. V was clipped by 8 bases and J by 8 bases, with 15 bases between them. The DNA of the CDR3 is TGTGCCAGCGCGGGGCTTCTAGTGGGGGAGCTGTTTTTT. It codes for CASAGLLVGELFF.

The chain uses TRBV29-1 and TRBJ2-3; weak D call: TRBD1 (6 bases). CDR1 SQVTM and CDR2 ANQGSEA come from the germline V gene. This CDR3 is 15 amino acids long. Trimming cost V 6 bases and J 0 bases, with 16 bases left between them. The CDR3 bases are TGCAGCGTCGTGGGGGACACACCTAGCACAGATACGCAGTATTTT. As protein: CSVVGDTPSTDTQYF.

DNA of the CDR3: TGTGCCAGCAGCTTAGATCCCCAGGGGATGAGCATCTATGGCTACACCTTC. Translation gives CASSLDPQGMSIYGYTF. The V and J genes are TRBV11-3 and TRBJ1-2; tentative D call: TRBD1 (6 bases). Germline V CDR1 and CDR2: SGHNT, YENEEA. This CDR3 contains 17 residues. V was cut by 0 bases and J by 4 bases, with 18 bases left in between. The full variable domain, with the rest looked up from reference TRBV11-3 and TRBJ1-2, is EAGVVQSPRYKIIEKKQPVAFWCNPISGHNTLYWYLQNLGQGPELLIRYENEEAVDDSQLPKDRFSAERLKGVDSTLKIQPAELGDSAVYLCASSLDPQGMSIYGYTFGSGTRLTVV.

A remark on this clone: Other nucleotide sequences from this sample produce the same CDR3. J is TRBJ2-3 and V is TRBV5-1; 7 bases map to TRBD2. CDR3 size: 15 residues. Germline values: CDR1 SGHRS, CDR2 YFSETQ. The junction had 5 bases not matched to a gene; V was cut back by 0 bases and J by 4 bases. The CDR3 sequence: CASSLAGLAADTQYF. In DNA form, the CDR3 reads TGCGCCAGCAGCTTGGCCGGCCTAGCGGCAGATACGCAGTATTTT.